In this sample, the clone carrying this T cell receptor beta chain turned up a few times. Its cognate antigen is unknown. The data originate from a study of T-cell reconstitution after alpha-beta-depleted transplantation in children. Study observations and caveats: Reports say that about two months after transplant, the alpha-beta T cells came out of several hundred graft clones that had expanded. For some patients, TCRbeta diversity was high at day 60 because of recipient T cells and thymic progenitors that survived. Newly made T cells mostly supplied T-cell counts and diversity one year after transplant.

Preparation of the TCRbeta library was carried out with unique molecular identifiers. MiXCR, run by TCRdb on the PCR reads, gives a single entry per CDR3 protein. Here the sample spans about 1,000,000 distinct CDR3 sequences, around 30% being singletons. Source: PBMCs, mostly from graft donor cells, taken 360 days after TCRalphabeta/CD19-depleted stem cell transplant. This clonotype was obtained from a boy in the first two years of life who had a stem cell transplant for SCID, so the T cells may come from the graft donor.

The CDR3 DNA sequence: TGCGCCAGCAGCTTGGGTGGAATAAGCAATCAGCCCCAGCATTTT. Translated: CASSLGGISNQPQHF. The rearrangement links TRBV5-1 to TRBJ1-5; D is unresolved. The germline V and J ends were trimmed by 0 bases and 1 base, with 8 bases remaining between them. From germline, CDR1 is SGHRS and CDR2 YFSETQ. The CDR3 contains 15 residues.